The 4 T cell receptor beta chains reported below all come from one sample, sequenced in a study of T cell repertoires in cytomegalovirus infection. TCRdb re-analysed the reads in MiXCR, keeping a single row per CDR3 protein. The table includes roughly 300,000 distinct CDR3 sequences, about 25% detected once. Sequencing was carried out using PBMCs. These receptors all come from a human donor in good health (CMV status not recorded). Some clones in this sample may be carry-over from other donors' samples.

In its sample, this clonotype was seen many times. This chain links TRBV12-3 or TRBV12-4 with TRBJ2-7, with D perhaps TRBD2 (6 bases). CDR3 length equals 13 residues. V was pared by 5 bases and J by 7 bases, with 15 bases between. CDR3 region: CASSDRLGREQYF. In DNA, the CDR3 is TGTGCCAGCAGTGACCGACTAGGGAGGGAGCAGTACTTC.

CDR3 DNA sequence: TGCAGCGCCGATGAGACGGGACTAGCGGGTGAGCAGTTCTTC. Translated, it gives CSADETGLAGEQFF. The chain recombines TRBV29-1 with TRBJ2-1, with 12 bases fitting TRBD2. This CDR3 is 14 amino acids long. V lost 7 bases to trimming and J lost 9 bases; unmatched junction nucleotides: 10. The germline CDR1 and CDR2 sequences are SQVTM and ANQGSEA.

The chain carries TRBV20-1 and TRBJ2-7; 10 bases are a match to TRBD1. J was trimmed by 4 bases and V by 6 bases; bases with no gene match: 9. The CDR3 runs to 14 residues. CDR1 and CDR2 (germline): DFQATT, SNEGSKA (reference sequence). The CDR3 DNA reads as TGCAGTGCACGCCCCGGGACAGGGGCTTACGAGCAGTACTTC. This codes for CSARPGTGAYEQYF.

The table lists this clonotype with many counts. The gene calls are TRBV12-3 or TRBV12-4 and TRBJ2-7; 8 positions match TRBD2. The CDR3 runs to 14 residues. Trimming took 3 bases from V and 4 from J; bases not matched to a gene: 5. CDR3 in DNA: TGTGCCAGCAGTTTGGGCGGGAGGACGTACGAGCAGTACTTC. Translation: CASSLGGRTYEQYF.